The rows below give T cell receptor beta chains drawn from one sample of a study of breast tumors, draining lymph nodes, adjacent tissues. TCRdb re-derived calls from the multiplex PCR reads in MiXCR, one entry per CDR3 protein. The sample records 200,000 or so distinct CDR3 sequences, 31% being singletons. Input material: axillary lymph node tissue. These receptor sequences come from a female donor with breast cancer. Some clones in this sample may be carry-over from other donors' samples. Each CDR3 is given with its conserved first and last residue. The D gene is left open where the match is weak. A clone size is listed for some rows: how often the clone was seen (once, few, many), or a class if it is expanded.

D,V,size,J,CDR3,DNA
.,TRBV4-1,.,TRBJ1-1,CASSHPLRRSEAFF,TGCGCCAGCAGCCACCCCTTGAGGCGGTCTGAAGCTTTCTTT
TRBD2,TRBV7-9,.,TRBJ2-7,CASSSQLAGGLGQAYEQYF,TGTGCCAGCAGCTCCCAACTAGCGGGAGGGCTGGGGCAAGCCTACGAGCAGTACTTC
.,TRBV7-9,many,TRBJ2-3,CASRSTDTQYF,TGTGCCAGCAGATCCACAGATACGCAGTATTTT
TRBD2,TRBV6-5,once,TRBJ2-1,CASRGTTSGRDEQFF,TGTGCCAGCAGGGGGACGACTAGCGGGAGGGATGAGCAGTTCTTC
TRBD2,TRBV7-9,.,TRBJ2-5,CASSFTSGEYQETQYF,TGTGCCAGCAGCTTTACTAGCGGGGAGTACCAAGAGACCCAGTACTTC
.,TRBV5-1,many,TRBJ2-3,CASLEQGGGADTQYF,TGCGCCAGTCTAGAGCAGGGAGGTGGAGCAGATACGCAGTATTTT
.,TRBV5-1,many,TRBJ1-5,CASSLDLGQPQHF,TGCGCCAGCAGCTTGGATCTCGGTCAGCCCCAGCATTTT
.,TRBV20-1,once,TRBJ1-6,CSAHPGTTLHF,TGCAGTGCTCATCCTGGGACAACGCTCCACTTT
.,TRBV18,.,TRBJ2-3,CASSPQGEGTDTQYF,TGTGCCAGCTCACCACAGGGGGAGGGCACAGATACGCAGTATTTT
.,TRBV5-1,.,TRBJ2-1,CASSWGGNYNEQFF,TGCGCCAGCAGCTGGGGCGGGAACTACAATGAGCAGTTCTTC
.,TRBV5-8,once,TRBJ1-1,CATSIRQNTEAFF,TGTGCCACCAGCATTAGACAGAACACTGAAGCTTTCTTT
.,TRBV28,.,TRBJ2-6,CASSWQGPGANVLTF,TGTGCCAGCAGTTGGCAGGGCCCTGGGGCCAACGTCCTGACTTTC
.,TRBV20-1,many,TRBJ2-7,CSARGLRGDYEQYF,TGCAGTGCTAGAGGGCTGAGGGGGGACTACGAGCAGTACTTC
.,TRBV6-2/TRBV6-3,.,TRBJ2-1,CASSYRVRSYNEQFF,TGTGCCAGCAGTTACCGCGTTAGGTCCTACAATGAGCAGTTCTTC
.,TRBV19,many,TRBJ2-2,CASRGEKAGELFF,TGTGCCAGTAGGGGGGAAAAAGCCGGGGAGCTGTTTTTT
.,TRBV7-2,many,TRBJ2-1,CASSLGPGDNEQFF,TGTGCCAGCAGCTTAGGGCCTGGGGACAATGAGCAGTTCTTC
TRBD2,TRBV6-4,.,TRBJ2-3,CASSHSPSGGLTDAQYF,TGTGCCAGCAGTCACTCTCCTAGCGGGGGTTTGACAGATGCGCAGTATTTT